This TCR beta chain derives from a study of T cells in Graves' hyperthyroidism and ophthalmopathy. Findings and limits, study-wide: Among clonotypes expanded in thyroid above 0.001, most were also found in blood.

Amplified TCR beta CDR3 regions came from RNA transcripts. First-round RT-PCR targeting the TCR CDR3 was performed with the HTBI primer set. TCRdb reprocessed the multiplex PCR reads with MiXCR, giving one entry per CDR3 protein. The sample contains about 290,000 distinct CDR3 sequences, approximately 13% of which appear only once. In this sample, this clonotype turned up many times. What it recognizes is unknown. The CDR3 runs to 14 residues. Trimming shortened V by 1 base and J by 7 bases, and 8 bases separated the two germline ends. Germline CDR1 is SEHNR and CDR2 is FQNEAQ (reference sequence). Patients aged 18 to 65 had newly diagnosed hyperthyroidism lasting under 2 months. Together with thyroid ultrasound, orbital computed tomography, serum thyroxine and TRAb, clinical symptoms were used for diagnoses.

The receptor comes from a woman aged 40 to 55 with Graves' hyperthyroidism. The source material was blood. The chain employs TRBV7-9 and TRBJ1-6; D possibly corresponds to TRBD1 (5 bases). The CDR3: CASSLEGKNSPLHF. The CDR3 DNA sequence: TGTGCCAGCAGCTTAGAGGGGAAGAATTCACCCCTCCACTTT.